The source of this TCR beta chain is a study of memory CD4+ T cells and cytomegalovirus serostatus. General study results and limits: Median bootstrapped AUC for CMV status was about 0.96 originally, 0.85 to 0.92 US-trained.

Germline lookup yields CDR1 MNHEY and CDR2 SMNVEV (reference sequence). V lost 7 bases to trimming and J lost 6 bases, with 16 bases between them. This CDR3 is 13 amino acids long. The assay was immunoSEQ multiplex PCR, and TCRdb's table has in-frame clones only and misses some. This sample yields about 64,000 clones, of which 75% to 80% are seen a single time; 0.88% belongs to the top ten. This clone was recorded once. Its antigen is still unknown. The sort gate was single viable CD3+CD4+CD8-CD45RO+ cells for memory CD4+ T cells. The sequence was obtained from an adult in good health and CMV-seronegative. The chain combines TRBV27 with TRBJ2-7, with D unclear. Material: memory CD4+ T cells from blood. CDR3 region: CASKLSHSSEQYF. In DNA, the CDR3 is TGTGCCAGCAAATTATCTCACAGTTCCGAGCAGTACTTC.